This is a list of T cell receptor beta chains from one sample in a study of blood T cell repertoires in COVID-19. This table comes from immunoSEQ multiplex PCR, and its TCRdb copy is limited to in-frame clones, with some not included. The table shows roughly 250,000 clones, with around 85% occurring only once. The sequenced sample was peripheral blood. These receptors came from a human donor with COVID-19, enrolled during active disease. The donor label of this sample is uncertain. Both conserved end residues are part of each CDR3. The D gene is left open where the match is weak. Clone size is given for some rows only: seen once, a few or many times, or a class if the clone is expanded.

cdr3_aa,cdr3_nt,j_call,d_call,cdr3_length,v_call,clone_size
CASSLLAGTDTQYF,TGTGCCAGCAGCTTGCTAGCGGGTACAGATACGCAGTATTTT,TRBJ2-3,TRBD2,14,TRBV7-2,once
CASSFAPTGNQPQHF,TGTGCCAGCAGCTTTGCCCCAACGGGCAATCAGCCCCAGCATTTT,TRBJ1-5,.,15,TRBV7-2,.
CASSYSPRNTEAFF,TGTGCCAGCAGTTACTCGCCCAGAAACACTGAAGCTTTCTTT,TRBJ1-1,.,14,TRBV6-5,.
CASTRTVQETQYF,TGTGCCAGCACCCGGACAGTCCAAGAGACCCAGTACTTC,TRBJ2-5,.,13,TRBV7-9,.
CASSQDGVNEKLFF,TGTGCCAGCAGCCAGGACGGGGTTAATGAAAAACTGTTTTTT,TRBJ1-4,.,14,TRBV7-6,.
CASSLWLGRGNSYEQYF,TGTGCCAGCAGTTTATGGTTAGGGAGGGGGAACTCCTACGAGCAGTACTTC,TRBJ2-7,.,17,TRBV27,.
CTGGWDTEAFF,TGCACGGGGGGCTGGGACACTGAAGCTTTCTTT,TRBJ1-1,.,11,TRBV29-1,.
CASSSGAGNSPLHF,TGTGCCAGTAGTAGCGGGGCAGGAAATTCACCCCTCCACTTT,TRBJ1-6,.,14,TRBV19,.
CASSTGTGEGQPQHF,TGTGCCAGTAGTACCGGGACAGGGGAGGGTCAGCCCCAGCATTTT,TRBJ1-5,TRBD1,15,TRBV19,.
CASSFDGGRTDTQYF,TGTGCCAGCAGCTTTGATGGGGGCCGCACAGATACGCAGTATTTT,TRBJ2-3,.,15,TRBV7-3,.
CASTATGEVEKLFF,TGTGCCAGCACCGCTACAGGGGAAGTGGAAAAACTGTTTTTT,TRBJ1-4,TRBD1,14,TRBV28,.
CASSSGTSGRIDEQFF,TGTGCCAGCAGCTCCGGGACTAGCGGGAGAATCGATGAGCAGTTCTTC,TRBJ2-1,TRBD2,16,TRBV7-9,few
CASSGLVRGGTEAFF,TGTGCCAGCAGTGGGTTGGTCAGGGGAGGGACTGAAGCTTTCTTT,TRBJ1-1,.,15,TRBV2,.
CASSIDRVQPQHF,TGTGCCAGTAGTATCGACAGGGTCCAGCCCCAGCATTTT,TRBJ1-5,TRBD1,13,TRBV19,.
CASSYLAQGKGEQYF,TGTGCCAGCAGTTACCTTGCCCAGGGTAAAGGCGAGCAGTACTTC,TRBJ2-7,.,15,TRBV6-5,.
CASRPRTATNEKLFF,TGTGCCAGCAGGCCGCGGACAGCAACTAATGAAAAACTGTTTTTT,TRBJ1-4,.,15,TRBV28,.
CASSQASEGYYGYTF,TGTGCCAGCAGCCAAGCGTCTGAGGGCTACTATGGCTACACCTTC,TRBJ1-2,.,15,TRBV4-2,.
CSVVSGSSVGSYNEQFF,TGCAGCGTAGTTAGCGGGAGTTCAGTGGGGTCCTACAATGAGCAGTTCTTC,TRBJ2-1,TRBD2,17,TRBV29-1,.
CASSLGNTIYF,TGTGCCAGCAGCCTGGGAAACACCATATATTTT,TRBJ1-3,.,11,TRBV12-3/TRBV12-4,many
CASSPRGGSGRPPVSEQYF,TGTGCCAGCAGCCCGCGAGGAGGTAGCGGGAGGCCCCCCGTTTCGGAGCAGTACTTC,TRBJ2-7,TRBD2,19,TRBV7-3,once
CASSSWAEQFF,TGTGCCAGCAGTTCGTGGGCTGAGCAGTTCTTC,TRBJ2-1,.,11,TRBV28,.
CASSLTSGRTDEQFF,TGTGCCAGCAGCTTGACTAGCGGGAGGACAGATGAGCAGTTCTTC,TRBJ2-1,TRBD2,15,TRBV7-3,once